This T cell receptor beta chain was profiled in a study of cytomegalovirus exposure and HLA in healthy donors. Study in general: A prior study identified just under 120 million unique TCR beta sequences from roughly 180 million T cells.

The CDR3 is 12 amino acids. Trimming pared 9 bases from V and 4 bases from J, leaving 10 bases between. From germline, CDR1 is SNHLY and CDR2 FYNNEI. Primers: 60 Vbeta forward and 13 Jbeta reverse. The repertoire was sequenced with immunoSEQ multiplex PCR; TCRdb's copy has only in-frame clones and lacks some. This sample has 150,000 to 200,000 clones, with roughly 76% found just once. Study-wide points: Later examination showed HLA-associated TCR beta chains had greater clonal expansion than equally common others. Donor immune exposure was known only as CMV serostatus. A few of the chains that were CMV-associated were confirmed in vitro to be specific for CMV antigens.

On this clone: Its matching antigen is unknown.

V and J are TRBV2 and TRBJ2-1; perhaps TRBD2 as D (6 bases). This TCR derives from a woman between 45 and 65 years old in good health and CMV-seronegative. The sequenced material came from PBMCs. The CDR3 sequence: CASAGGYNEQFF. The CDR3 nucleotides read TGTGCCAGTGCCGGGGGTTACAATGAGCAGTTCTTC.